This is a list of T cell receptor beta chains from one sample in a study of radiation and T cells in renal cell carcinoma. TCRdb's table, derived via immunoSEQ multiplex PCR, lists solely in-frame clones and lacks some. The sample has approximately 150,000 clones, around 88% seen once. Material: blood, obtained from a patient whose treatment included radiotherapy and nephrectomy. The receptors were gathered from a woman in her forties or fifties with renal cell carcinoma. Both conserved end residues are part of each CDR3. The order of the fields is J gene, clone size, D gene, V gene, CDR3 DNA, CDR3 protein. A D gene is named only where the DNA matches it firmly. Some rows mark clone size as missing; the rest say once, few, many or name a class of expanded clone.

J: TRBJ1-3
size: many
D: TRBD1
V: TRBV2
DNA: TGTGCCAGCAGGACGGGACAGGTCGTGAACACCATATATTTT
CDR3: CASRTGQVVNTIYF

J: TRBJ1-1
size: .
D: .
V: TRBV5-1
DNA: TGCGCCAGCAGCCGCGAACCGGAGGGGAACACTGAAGCTTTCTTT
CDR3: CASSREPEGNTEAFF

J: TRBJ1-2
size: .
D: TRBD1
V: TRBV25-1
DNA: TGTGCCAGCAGTGAACAGGGGGAAGGCGGCTACACCTTC
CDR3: CASSEQGEGGYTF

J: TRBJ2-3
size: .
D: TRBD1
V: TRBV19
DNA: TGTGCCAGTAGTGCCGGACAGGGTTCAGATACGCAGTATTTT
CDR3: CASSAGQGSDTQYF

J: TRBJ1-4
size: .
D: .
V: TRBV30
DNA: TGTGCCTGGGGACCTGGTTGGGGTGAAAAACTGTTTTTT
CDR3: CAWGPGWGEKLFF

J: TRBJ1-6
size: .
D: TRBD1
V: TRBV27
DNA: TGTGCCAGCAGTACAGACAGGGGAGTAAAGAATTCACCCCTCCACTTT
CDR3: CASSTDRGVKNSPLHF

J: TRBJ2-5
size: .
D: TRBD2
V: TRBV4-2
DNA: TGTGCCAGCAGCCAAGATCCTAGCGGGGGGGCCCGGGAGACCCAGTACTTC
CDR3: CASSQDPSGGARETQYF

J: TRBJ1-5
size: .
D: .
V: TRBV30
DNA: TGTGCCTGGAGGGTGGCAGGACCTAGCAATCAGCCCCAGCATTTT
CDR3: CAWRVAGPSNQPQHF

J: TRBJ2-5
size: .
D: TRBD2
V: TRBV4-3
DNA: TGCGCCAGCAGCCAGGCCCGGGGAGGGTTCAAGACCCAGTACTTC
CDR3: CASSQARGGFKTQYF

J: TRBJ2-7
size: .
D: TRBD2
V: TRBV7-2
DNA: TGTGCCAGCAGCTTGACTAGCGGGAGCGAGCAGTACTTC
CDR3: CASSLTSGSEQYF

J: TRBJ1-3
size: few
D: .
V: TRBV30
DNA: TGTGCCTGGAGTACAGCAGGGTATCCTGGAAACACCATATATTTT
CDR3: CAWSTAGYPGNTIYF

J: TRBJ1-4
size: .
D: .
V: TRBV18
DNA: TGTGCCAGCTCACCCTTTGTCGGCACTGCGGCGGATCAAGTAAAACTGTTTTTT
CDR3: CASSPFVGTAADQVKLFF

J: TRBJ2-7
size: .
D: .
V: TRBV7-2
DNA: TGTGCCAGCAGCTCCCTTACTGCTTCCGAGCAGTACTTC
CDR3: CASSSLTASEQYF